The sequence of this T cell receptor (beta chain) was determined in a study of blood T cell repertoires in COVID-19. Overall study context: Acute and convalescent COVID-19 specimens originated in the United States, Italy and Spain. PBMCs, B-cell-depleted T cells, or T cells provided the cDNA or gDNA that made up the material.

The CDR3 is 15 amino acids. V trimming: 6 bases; J trimming: 4 bases; junction bases outside the gene matches: 6. The germline gives CDR1 MNHEY, CDR2 SVGAGI. Patients in Seattle were enrolled during active infection, then followed longitudinally. Original methodology: Amplification with reference gene primers provided the estimates of nucleated cell counts. Profiled with immunoSEQ multiplex PCR; TCRdb holds only in-frame clones, not every one. Clone size and V and J calls were adopted from that table, with D and trimming inferred from the DNA. The repertoire holds roughly 250,000 clones, with about 80% as singletons.

This TCR came from a person between 70 and 80 years old with COVID-19, enrolled during active disease. The chain carries TRBV6-5 and TRBJ1-5, with TRBD1 matching 10 bases. Source material: peripheral blood. The CDR3 spells CASRLTGGFNQPQHF. Here the CDR3 DNA reads TGTGCCAGCAGATTGACAGGGGGCTTTAATCAGCCCCAGCATTTT.